Listed below are T cell receptor beta chains from one sample, sequenced in a study of technical replicates of blood from several donors. Profiling relied on immunoSEQ multiplex PCR, and the TCRdb table lists in-frame clones only, not all of them. The table has around 92,000 clones, 95% seen once. Specimen: T cells isolated from PBMCs. The source is a human donor in good health. The CDR3 runs from the conserved cysteine through the conserved F or W. The order of the fields is J gene, V gene, D gene, clone size, CDR3 protein, CDR3 DNA. A D gene is named only where the DNA matches it firmly. The size field is filled for only some rows; it gives once, few, many or a size class.

TRBJ1-1	TRBV29-1	NA	once	CSVAVTEAFF	TGCAGCGTTGCGGTCACTGAAGCTTTCTTT
TRBJ2-1	TRBV7-3	TRBD2	NA	CASSPSGTSANEQFF	TGTGCCAGCAGCCCCTCCGGGACTAGCGCCAATGAGCAGTTCTTC
TRBJ2-3	TRBV5-1	NA	NA	CASSPGTGSDTQYF	TGCGCCAGCAGCCCGGGTACAGGGTCAGATACGCAGTATTTT
TRBJ1-1	TRBV5-1	NA	NA	CASSLGQSISEAFF	TGCGCCAGCAGCTTGGGACAGTCGATTAGTGAAGCTTTCTTT
TRBJ2-7	TRBV28	NA	NA	CASSLLQGYEQYF	TGTGCCAGCAGTCTCCTACAGGGCTACGAGCAGTACTTC
TRBJ2-1	TRBV5-4	NA	NA	CASSTTESSYNEQFF	TGTGCCAGCAGTACAACAGAGAGCTCCTACAATGAGCAGTTCTTC
TRBJ2-7	TRBV4-1	NA	NA	CASSQAVDSSYEQYF	TGCGCCAGCAGCCAAGCCGTGGACAGCTCCTACGAGCAGTACTTC
TRBJ2-1	TRBV19	NA	NA	CASSPSSYNEQFF	TGTGCCAGTAGTCCGAGCTCCTACAATGAGCAGTTCTTC
TRBJ1-2	TRBV27	NA	NA	CASSLSPTGANYGYTF	TGTGCCAGCAGTTTATCCCCGACAGGAGCTAACTATGGCTACACCTTC
TRBJ2-3	TRBV5-1	TRBD2	NA	CASNTLAGADTQYF	TGCGCCAGCAATACCTTAGCGGGAGCAGATACGCAGTATTTT
TRBJ1-2	TRBV28	NA	once	CASSRTFNYGYTF	TGTGCCAGCAGTCGGACATTTAACTATGGCTACACCTTC
TRBJ2-5	TRBV28	NA	NA	CASRREPAQETQYF	TGTGCCAGCCGCCGGGAGCCCGCACAGGAGACCCAGTACTTC
TRBJ2-3	TRBV4-2	TRBD2	NA	CASSQDQAAGGPGDTQYF	TGTGCCAGCAGCCAAGATCAAGCCGCGGGGGGGCCGGGAGATACGCAGTATTTT
TRBJ2-5	TRBV5-1	TRBD1	NA	CASSLGARGSQETQYF	TGCGCCAGCAGCTTGGGGGCCAGGGGGTCCCAAGAGACCCAGTACTTC
TRBJ1-2	TRBV7-3	TRBD1	NA	CASSFQGQGSYGYTF	TGTGCCAGCAGCTTCCAAGGACAGGGAAGTTATGGCTACACCTTC
TRBJ2-5	TRBV29-1	NA	NA	CSVGTLQETQYF	TGCAGCGTTGGGACTCTCCAAGAGACCCAGTACTTC
TRBJ1-2	TRBV10-1	NA	NA	CASRQEGLGYTF	TGCGCCAGCAGACAGGAAGGACTAGGCTACACCTTC
TRBJ2-5	TRBV6-1	NA	NA	CASSEGQQETQYF	TGTGCCAGCAGTGAAGGTCAGCAAGAGACCCAGTACTTC
TRBJ2-2	TRBV27	TRBD1	NA	CASSLPTGGRTGELFF	TGTGCCAGCAGTTTACCTACAGGGGGCCGTACCGGGGAGCTGTTTTTT
TRBJ1-5	TRBV28	NA	few	CASRGRPDQPQHF	TGTGCCAGCAGGGGCAGGCCAGATCAGCCCCAGCATTTT
TRBJ1-4	TRBV30	NA	NA	CAWGVAGFFEGKLFF	TGTGCCTGGGGGGTCGCAGGGTTTTTTGAAGGAAAACTGTTTTTT
TRBJ2-7	TRBV5-1	NA	NA	CASSSTGSSSYEQYF	TGCGCCAGCAGCTCAACCGGGTCTAGCTCCTACGAGCAGTACTTC
TRBJ1-6	TRBV30	TRBD1	NA	CAWGGTVRLKNNSPLHF	TGTGCCTGGGGGGGGACAGTCCGCTTGAAAAATAATTCACCCCTCCACTTT
TRBJ2-2	TRBV6-4	NA	NA	CASSDSMGAGAGELFF	TGTGCCAGCAGTGACTCGATGGGCGCAGGGGCCGGGGAGCTGTTTTTT
TRBJ2-7	TRBV5-1	TRBD2	NA	CASSREGGGTLYF	TGCGCCAGCAGCCGGGAGGGCGGGGGCACGTTGTACTTC
TRBJ1-1	TRBV15	NA	NA	CATSSTGREAFF	TGTGCCACCAGCAGTACAGGGCGTGAAGCTTTCTTT